Sequencing of this T cell receptor (beta chain) was carried out in a study of blood T cell repertoires in COVID-19. Study summary: Samples taken during acute and convalescent COVID-19 were collected in the United States, Italy and Spain. PBMCs, B-cell-depleted T cells, or T cells provided the cDNA or gDNA that made up the material.

In the original analysis: Amplified reference gene primers provided the basis for estimating nucleated cell counts. Assay used: immunoSEQ multiplex PCR; TCRdb lists only in-frame clones, some missing. V and J calls plus clone size are reproduced from that table; the DNA served to infer D and trimming. This sample has about 80,000 clones, with approximately 88% found just once. V was pared by 5 bases and J by 10 bases, with 5 bases of the junction left unmatched. The V gene's germline CDR1 is MNHEY and CDR2 SMNVEV (reference sequence). The CDR3 length is 13 residues. This clone occurred once. This chain connects TRBV27 to TRBJ1-6; 7 positions match TRBD1. This clonotype was obtained from a man aged 30 to 45 with acute or convalescent COVID-19. Sequencing was carried out using peripheral blood. CDR3 amino acids: CASSDRDRSPLHF. Written as DNA, the CDR3 is TGTGCCAGCAGTGACAGGGATCGATCACCCCTCCACTTT.